This TCR beta chain was found in a study of blood T cells in healthy people across ages. The use of a sample-barcoded 5' primer and a J-beta primer mix characterized a second PCR of roughly 6 to 11 cycles. Each cDNA was tagged by a template-switch adaptor containing 12 random nucleotides. Each sample yielded at least 3 million CDR3-containing paired-end reads. TCRdb independently ran MiXCR on the 5' RACE reads; one entry per CDR3 protein. Here the sample spans over 1.5 million distinct CDR3 sequences, around half being singletons. The V gene lost 3 bases and the J gene lost 6 bases, with 25 bases spanning the gap. Germline V lookup: CDR1 LGHDT, CDR2 YNNKEL (reference sequence). CDR3 size: 18 residues.

Sequenced: blood. The chain combines TRBV3-1 with TRBJ2-3; D not certain. The source is a woman aged 40-49 years in good health. The CDR3 sequence: CASSQERTRPGSLDTQYF. The CDR3 DNA is TGTGCCAGCAGCCAGGAACGGACCCGACCCGGATCGCTCGATACGCAGTATTTT.